The 5 T cell receptor beta chains reported below all come from one sample, sequenced in a study of T cell responses to AZD1222 COVID-19 vaccine. Clones were read by immunoSEQ multiplex PCR, and TCRdb kept only the in-frame ones, dropping some. The sample records 150,000 or so clones, approximately 91% being singletons. This material consisted of peripheral blood, taken 28 days after the second AZD1222 dose. The receptors shown here come from an adult who received the AZD1222 COVID-19 vaccine.

The chain links TRBV4-1 to TRBJ1-3; D unclear. Germline CDR1 is MGHRA and CDR2 is YSYEKL. Trimming stripped 0 bases from V and 3 bases from J, with 9 bases between. This CDR3 has 15 amino acids. The CDR3 sequence is CASSQDPGRGNTIYF. The CDR3 region has the DNA TGCGCCAGCAGCCAAGATCCGGGTCGTGGAAACACCATATATTTT.

The genes are TRBV6-1 and TRBJ1-1, with D possibly being TRBD1 (6 bases). V lost 6 bases and J lost 1, with 12 bases in between. The CDR3 length is 14 residues. Germline CDR1 MNHNS, CDR2 SASEGT. CDR3 amino acids: CASRNRDENTEAFF. The CDR3 coding sequence is TGTGCCAGCAGAAACAGGGATGAGAACACTGAAGCTTTCTTT.

V is TRBV9 and J is TRBJ2-1, with 10 bases aligning to TRBD2. V was pared by 0 bases and J by 7 bases, with 13 bases of the junction left unmatched. The CDR3 is 18 residues long. CDR1 is SGDLS, CDR2 YYNGEE, per germline. DNA for the CDR3: TGTGCCAGCAGCGTAGCTTCAAGCGGGAGGGCCGGTGAGAATGAGCAGTTCTTC. Its translation: CASSVASSGRAGENEQFF.

In this sample, this clone turned up a few times. The chain uses TRBV7-3 and TRBJ2-5; 7 bases agree with TRBD2. Germline assignment: CDR1 SGHTA and CDR2 FQGTGA. Trimming at V came to 1 base and at J to 1 base, leaving 3 bases not matched to a gene. This CDR3 region has 15 residues. The CDR3 here is CASSLNGGGQETQYF. CDR3 DNA: TGTGCCAGCAGCTTAAACGGCGGGGGCCAAGAGACCCAGTACTTC.

CDR3 amino acids: CASSPTGMGGNTIYF. The CDR3 DNA sequence: TGTGCCAGCAGTCCCACAGGGATGGGAGGAAACACCATATATTTT. The chain links TRBV28 to TRBJ1-3; D may be TRBD1 (6 bases). In germline, CDR1 is MDHEN, CDR2 SYDVKM. With 5 bases removed from V and 4 bases from J, the gap between germline ends came to 15 bases. This CDR3 comprises 15 residues. The variable domain in full, with the rest retrieved from reference TRBV28 and TRBJ1-3, is DVKVTQSSRYLVKRTGEKVFLECVQDMDHENMFWYRQDPGLGLRLIYFSYDVKMKEKGDIPEGYSVSREKKERFSLILESASTNQTSMYLCASSPTGMGGNTIYFGEGSWLTVV.